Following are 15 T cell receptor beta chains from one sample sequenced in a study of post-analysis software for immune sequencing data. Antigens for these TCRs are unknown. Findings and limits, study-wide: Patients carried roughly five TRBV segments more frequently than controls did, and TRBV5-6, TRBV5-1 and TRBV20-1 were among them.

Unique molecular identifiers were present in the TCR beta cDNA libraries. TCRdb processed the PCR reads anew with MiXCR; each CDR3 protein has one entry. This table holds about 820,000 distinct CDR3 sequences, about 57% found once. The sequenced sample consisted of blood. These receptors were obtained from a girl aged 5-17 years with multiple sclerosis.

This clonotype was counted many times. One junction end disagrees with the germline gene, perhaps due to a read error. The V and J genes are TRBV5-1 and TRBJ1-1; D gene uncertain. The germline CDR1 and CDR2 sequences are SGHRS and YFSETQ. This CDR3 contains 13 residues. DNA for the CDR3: TGTGCCAGCAGCTTACGACAGAACACTGAAGCTTTCTTT. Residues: CASSLRQNTEAFF.

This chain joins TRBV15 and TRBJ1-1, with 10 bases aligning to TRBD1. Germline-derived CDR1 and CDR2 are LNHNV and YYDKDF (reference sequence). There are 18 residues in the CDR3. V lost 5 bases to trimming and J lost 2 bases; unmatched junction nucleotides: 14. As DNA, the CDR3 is TGTGCCACCAGCTTCCGGGACAGGGGCTATCTTCCAAACACTGAAGCTTTCTTT. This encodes CATSFRDRGYLPNTEAFF.

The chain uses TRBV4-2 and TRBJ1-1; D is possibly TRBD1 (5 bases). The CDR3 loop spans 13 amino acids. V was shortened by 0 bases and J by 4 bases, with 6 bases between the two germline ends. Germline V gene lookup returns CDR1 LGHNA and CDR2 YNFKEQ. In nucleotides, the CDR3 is TGTGCCAGCAGCCAAGACCAGGGCACTGAAGCTTTCTTT. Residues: CASSQDQGTEAFF.

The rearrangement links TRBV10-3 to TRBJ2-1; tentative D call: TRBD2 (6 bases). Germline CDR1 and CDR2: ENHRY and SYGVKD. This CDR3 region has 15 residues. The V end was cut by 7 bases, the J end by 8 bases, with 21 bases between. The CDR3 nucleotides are TGTGCCATCACCTCCCTAGCCGGAGGGGTCGATGAGCAGTTCTTC. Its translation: CAITSLAGGVDEQFF.

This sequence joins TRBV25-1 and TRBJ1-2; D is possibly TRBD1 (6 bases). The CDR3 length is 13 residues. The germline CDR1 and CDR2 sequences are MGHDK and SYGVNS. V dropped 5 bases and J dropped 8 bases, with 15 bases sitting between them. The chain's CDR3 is CASSHTGLGGYTF. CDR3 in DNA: TGTGCCAGCAGTCACACAGGGTTGGGGGGCTACACCTTC.

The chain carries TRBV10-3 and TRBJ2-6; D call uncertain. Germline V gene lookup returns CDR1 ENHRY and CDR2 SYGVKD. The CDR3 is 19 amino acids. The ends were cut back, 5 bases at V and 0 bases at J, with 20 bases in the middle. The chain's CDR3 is CAISTERGLGNSGANVLTF. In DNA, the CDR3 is TGTGCCATCAGTACCGAACGTGGTTTAGGCAACTCTGGGGCCAACGTCCTGACTTTC.

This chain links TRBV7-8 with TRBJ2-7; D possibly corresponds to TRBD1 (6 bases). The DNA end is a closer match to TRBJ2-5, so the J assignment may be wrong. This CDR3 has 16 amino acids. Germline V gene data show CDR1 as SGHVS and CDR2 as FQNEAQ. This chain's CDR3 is CASSLEWAGVGETQYF. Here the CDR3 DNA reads TGTGCCAGCAGCTTAGAGTGGGCAGGGGTTGGAGAGACCCAGTACTTC.

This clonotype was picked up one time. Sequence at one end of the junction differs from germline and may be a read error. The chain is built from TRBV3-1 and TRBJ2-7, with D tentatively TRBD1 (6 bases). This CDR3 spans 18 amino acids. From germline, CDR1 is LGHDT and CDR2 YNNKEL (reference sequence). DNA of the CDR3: TGTGACAGCAGCCAAGGTGACGCCCCGGGCCTCAGGGGCTACGAGCAGTACTTC. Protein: CDSSQGDAPGLRGYEQYF.

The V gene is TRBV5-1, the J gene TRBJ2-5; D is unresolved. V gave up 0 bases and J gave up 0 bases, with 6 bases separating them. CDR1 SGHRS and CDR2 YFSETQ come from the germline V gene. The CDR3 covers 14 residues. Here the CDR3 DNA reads TGCGCCAGCAGCTTGGCCGTCCACCAAGAGACCCAGTACTTC. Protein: CASSLAVHQETQYF. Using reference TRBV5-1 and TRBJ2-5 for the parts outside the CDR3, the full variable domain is KAGVTQTPRYLIKTRGQQVTLSCSPISGHRSVSWYQQTPGQGLQFLFEYFSETQRNKGNFPGRFSGRQFSNSRSEMNVSTLELGDSALYLCASSLAVHQETQYFGPGTRLLVL.

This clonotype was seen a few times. The CDR3 is CATSTWETQYF. CDR3 coding DNA: TGTGCCACCAGCACCTGGGAGACCCAGTACTTC. The chain is built from TRBV15 and TRBJ2-5; D is ambiguous. V lost 4 bases and J 5 bases, leaving 5 bases between the germline ends. The CDR3 is 11 residues long. CDR1 LNHNV and CDR2 YYDKDF come from the germline V gene (reference sequence).

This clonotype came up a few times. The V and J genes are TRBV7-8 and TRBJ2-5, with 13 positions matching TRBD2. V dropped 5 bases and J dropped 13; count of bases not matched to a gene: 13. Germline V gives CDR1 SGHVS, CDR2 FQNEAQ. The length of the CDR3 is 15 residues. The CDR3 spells CASSGTGTSGAPVYF. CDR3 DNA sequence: TGTGCCAGCAGCGGCACCGGGACTAGCGGGGCGCCTGTGTACTTC.

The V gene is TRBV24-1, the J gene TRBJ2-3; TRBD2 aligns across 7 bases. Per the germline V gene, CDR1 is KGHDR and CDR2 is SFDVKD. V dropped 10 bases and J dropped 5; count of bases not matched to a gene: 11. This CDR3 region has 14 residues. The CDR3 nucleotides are TGTGCCACACCGCCGGGAGGATCGGTAGATACGCAGTATTTT. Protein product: CATPPGGSVDTQYF.

In nucleotides, the CDR3 is TGTGCCAGCAGCTCACACGGTAGTGACGAGCAGTACTTC. It is translated as CASSSHGSDEQYF. The J gene is TRBJ2-7, the V gene TRBV12-3 or TRBV12-4, with unresolved D. The CDR3 covers 13 residues. The ends were cut back, 6 bases at V and 5 bases at J, with 14 bases in the middle.

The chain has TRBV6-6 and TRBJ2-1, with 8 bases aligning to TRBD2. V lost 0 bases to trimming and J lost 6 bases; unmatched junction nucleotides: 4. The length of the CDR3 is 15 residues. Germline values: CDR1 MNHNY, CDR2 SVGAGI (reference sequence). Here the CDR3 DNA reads TGTGCCAGCAGTTACTCGGGGACTAGGAGCAATGAGCAGTTCTTC. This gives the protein CASSYSGTRSNEQFF.

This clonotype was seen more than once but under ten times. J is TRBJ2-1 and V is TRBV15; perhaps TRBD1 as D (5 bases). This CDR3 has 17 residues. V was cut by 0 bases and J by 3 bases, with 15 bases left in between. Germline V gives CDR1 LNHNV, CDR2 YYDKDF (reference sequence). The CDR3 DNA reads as TGTGCCACCAGCAGAGAAGGGGAATCCCGTATCTACAATGAGCAGTTCTTC. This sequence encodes CATSREGESRIYNEQFF.